The clone carrying this TCR beta chain was counted at least ten times. The target antigen is unknown. This specimen comes from a study of early T cells in non-severe SARS-CoV-2 infection. Across the study: Sequencing was performed on bulk RNA from unsorted whole blood, leaving chains unpaired. Study-wide results and limits: Using VDJdb, the matching emphasized anti-spike CD8 responses while missing private and CD4 specificities.

Individual cDNA molecules each received unique molecular identifiers attached to them. MiXCR, applied by TCRdb to the 5' RACE reads, yields one record per CDR3 protein. The sample lists around 28,000 distinct CDR3 sequences, roughly 5.4% occurring once. This CDR3 comprises 16 residues. Germline CDR1 and CDR2: SGHNT and YENEEA. V lost 1 base and J 1 base, leaving 12 bases between the germline ends. The sequenced sample was whole blood. The receptor's source is an adult who was a healthcare worker with PCR-confirmed SARS-CoV-2 infection or an uninfected control (not recorded which). This rearrangement joins TRBV11-3 to TRBJ2-3; the D gene is possibly TRBD2 (5 bases). CDR3 loop: CASSLGGATGTDTQYF. CDR3 DNA: TGTGCCAGCAGCTTAGGGGGAGCGACCGGCACAGATACGCAGTATTTT.